This T cell receptor beta chain was recorded in a study of control samples from healthy donors and cancer patients. This clone was observed a single time. CDR1 and CDR2 from the germline V gene are SEHNR and FQNEAQ (reference sequence). With 2 bases clipped from V and 1 base from J, the junction kept 4 bases outside the gene matches. The CDR3 has 16 amino acids. Libraries were prepared by immunoSEQ multiplex PCR; TCRdb keeps only in-frame clonotypes and omits some of them. The sample contains some 80,000 clones, 80% to 95% of which appear only once. This chain links TRBV7-9 with TRBJ2-4; 8 bases match TRBD1. This clonotype was sampled from a woman in her fifties or sixties in good health. The sequenced material came from blood. This chain's CDR3 is CASSLWTGQAKNIQYF. CDR3 nucleotide sequence: TGTGCCAGCAGCTTATGGACAGGGCAGGCCAAAAACATTCAGTACTTC.